The rows below give T cell receptor beta chains drawn from one sample of a study of low-dose radiotherapy and immunotherapy resistance in tumors. TCRdb itself ran the reads through MiXCR, one entry per CDR3 protein. The table has 45,000 to 75,000 distinct CDR3 sequences, approximately 25% seen once. The sample was PBMCs, taken before treatment. These receptors were collected from a male donor with prostate cancer. CDR3s include the opening cysteine and the closing phenylalanine or tryptophan. Fields, in order: clone size, V gene, CDR3 protein. Clone size, where shown, is once, few, many, or a class for clones that have expanded.

abundance: many
v_gene: TRBV28
CDR3aa: CASSPPQMTSEQYF

abundance: .
v_gene: TRBV10-3
CDR3aa: CAMAGELFGELFF

abundance: .
v_gene: TRBV7-9
CDR3aa: CASSPTGGAQYF

abundance: .
v_gene: TRBV6-2/TRBV6-3
CDR3aa: CASRKGGNTGELFF

abundance: many
v_gene: TRBV5-1
CDR3aa: CASSLAGTLTGNNEQFF

abundance: many
v_gene: TRBV19
CDR3aa: CASLTGIYGYTF

abundance: many
v_gene: TRBV2
CDR3aa: CASRENPRAPYEQYF

abundance: many
v_gene: TRBV6-5
CDR3aa: CASSISGSGYEQYF

abundance: medium-sized
v_gene: TRBV28
CDR3aa: CASSLGGRGTDTQYF

abundance: many
v_gene: TRBV12-3/TRBV12-4
CDR3aa: CASRAPGTSAYNEQFF